The TCR beta chain described here comes from a study of blood T cell repertoires in COVID-19 (dated by TCRdb to 2019 to 2021). With regard to the full study: The collaborator samples originated in the United States, Italy and Spain and spanned the acute and convalescent phases of COVID-19. A freely available public database, intended as a resource for researchers studying the immune response to SARS-CoV-2, is where the repertoires were released. Nearly every sample came with metadata listing a de-identified subject ID, COVID-19 status, age in years and sex. The dataset comprised deeply sampled blood TCRbeta repertoires from subjects exposed to, actively infected with, or recovered from COVID-19. Where HLA class I and class II types were available, the types were taken from metadata supplied by the sample provider, not from assay-based typing. The prospective study material was composed of cDNA or gDNA derived from T cells, B-cell-depleted T cells, or PBMCs. The samples were drawn from two sources: the first 160 participants of the ongoing ImmuneRACE study, and about 1,300 subjects contributed by 6 global collaborators.

About this clone itself: Its antigen target is currently unknown. Within one base of it there is no much larger clone, and no base qualities were kept.

TCRbeta CDR3 regions were amplified from genomic DNA using the immunoSEQ Assay, a bias-controlled multiplex PCR. As for the authors' bioinformatics: The number of nucleated cells in each sample was estimated from the amplification of reference gene primers within the assay. Sequence reads were collapsed and filtered to measure the absolute abundance of every unique TCRbeta CDR3 rearrangement. Productive Simpson clonality was computed per sample as the square root of Simpson's diversity index over productive rearrangements. What TCRdb holds here is the immuneACCESS table cut down to in-frame rearrangements. Part of the clones is not present; checked against another copy, under half of the missing clones reflect an unresolved V gene, and the others are unexplained. V and J calls and clone size are given by that table; D and trimming were obtained from the DNA. In this sample the table shows about 64,000 clones, approximately 78% of which occur a single time. The ten largest clonotypes hold approximately 12% of the sample.

The CDR3 runs 16 amino acids, cysteine and phenylalanine included. Left in the record is the CDR3 DNA by itself, 48 bases read in frame from the first base. From a lookup of the germline V gene (reference sequence), CDR1 and CDR2 are LNHDA and SQIVND. The germline ends are 14 bases apart after V is trimmed by 4 bases and J by 1 base. Collaborating institutions collected whole blood in K2EDTA tubes following their own protocols. For TCRbeta analysis, collaborator samples were shipped as frozen whole blood, as isolated PBMCs, or as DNA extracted from either sample type. The paper's findings and limits, for the study overall: The amount of clinical and demographic metadata varied by source and participant and was provided uncurated.

The sample consisted of peripheral blood. The receptor was derived from a man aged 80 or over with acute or convalescent COVID-19. The chain links TRBV19 with TRBJ1-5, with the D gene call left open. The CDR3 protein: CASSTRTVSSNQPQHF. In nucleotide form, the sequence is TGTGCCAGTAGTACGCGGACTGTTTCGAGCAATCAGCCCCAGCATTTT.